A selection of T cell receptor beta chains follows, all from one sample in a study of spatial heterogeneity in lung cancer. TCRdb used MiXCR to reprocess the 5' RACE reads, holding one entry per CDR3 protein. The sample lists tens of thousands of distinct CDR3 sequences; under 9% were seen once. Here the sequenced sample was PBMCs, taken at surgery. The receptors shown here come from a male donor with early-stage non-small cell lung cancer. The conserved cysteine and the conserved F or W are not part of the CDR3 here.

V: TRBV7-9; J: TRBJ1-2; CDR3: AREPLNYGYT
V: TRBV12-3/TRBV12-4; J: TRBJ2-5; CDR3: ASSFGLEETQY
V: TRBV12-3/TRBV12-4; J: TRBJ2-2; CDR3: ASSLGQGRSTGELF
V: TRBV29-1; J: TRBJ2-3; CDR3: SVDQGYGTDTQY
V: TRBV24-1; J: TRBJ1-5; CDR3: ATSDTGFNQPQH
V: TRBV2; J: TRBJ1-5; CDR3: ASTTEESNQPQH
V: TRBV29-1; J: TRBJ1-3; CDR3: SVVPAGSSGNTIY
V: TRBV29-1; J: TRBJ1-1; CDR3: SVEGLPNTEAF
V: TRBV7-9; J: TRBJ2-5; CDR3: ASSFGTGGRETQY
V: TRBV10-3; J: TRBJ1-4; CDR3: AISESRGAGEKLF
V: TRBV28; J: TRBJ2-5; CDR3: ASSATGDKRETQY
V: TRBV10-2; J: TRBJ2-5; CDR3: ASSESRGARETQY
V: TRBV6-5; J: TRBJ2-3; CDR3: ASSSDRLAGDTQY
V: TRBV19; J: TRBJ1-2; CDR3: ASSPGGALGYGYT
V: TRBV29-1; J: TRBJ2-2; CDR3: SVVDRAETGELF
V: TRBV4-2; J: TRBJ2-7; CDR3: ASSPPLPGGLGEQY
V: TRBV28; J: TRBJ2-7; CDR3: ASSLMGQGYSEQY
V: TRBV18; J: TRBJ2-6; CDR3: ASSPTPGPPSGANVLT
V: TRBV3-1; J: TRBJ2-3; CDR3: ASSQDYGASTDTQY
V: TRBV5-1; J: TRBJ2-5; CDR3: ASSQGHLLETQY
V: TRBV4-3; J: TRBJ1-2; CDR3: ASSLGGIYGYT
V: TRBV3-1; J: TRBJ2-7; CDR3: ASSQFTGGYEQY
V: TRBV5-1; J: TRBJ2-5; CDR3: ASSAEGQGRTQY
V: TRBV29-1; J: TRBJ2-5; CDR3: SVTGFQETQY
V: TRBV7-2; J: TRBJ2-5; CDR3: ASSLRGETQY
V: TRBV24-1; J: TRBJ1-1; CDR3: ATSDLPRTGSPSEAF
V: TRBV7-9; J: TRBJ1-4; CDR3: ASSTLGANEKLF
V: TRBV6-5; J: TRBJ1-1; CDR3: ASGRDTRRAEAF
V: TRBV2; J: TRBJ2-7; CDR3: ASRQGRSYEQY
V: TRBV7-9; J: TRBJ2-5; CDR3: ASSPRALPRGMEPETQY
V: TRBV7-9; J: TRBJ2-7; CDR3: ASNRQGASYEQY
V: TRBV25-1; J: TRBJ2-1; CDR3: ASSDGGTSGRYNEQF
V: TRBV10-3; J: TRBJ1-5; CDR3: ATALGQDQPQH
V: TRBV20-1; J: TRBJ2-1; CDR3: SASGGYHNEQF
V: TRBV4-3; J: TRBJ2-7; CDR3: ASSQELAVVYEQY
V: TRBV7-9; J: TRBJ2-7; CDR3: ASSSSGSKDEQY
V: TRBV6-2/TRBV6-3; J: TRBJ2-6; CDR3: ASRWDRKYSGANVLT
V: TRBV29-1; J: TRBJ2-3; CDR3: SVDGFSDTQY
V: TRBV7-2; J: TRBJ2-6; CDR3: ASLLSGANVLT
V: TRBV6-5; J: TRBJ2-5; CDR3: ASRGLSAGQETQY
V: TRBV7-9; J: TRBJ2-1; CDR3: ASSEDYTYNEQF
V: TRBV5-6; J: TRBJ2-4; CDR3: ASSALGGRAKNIQY
V: TRBV10-3; J: TRBJ2-5; CDR3: AISESAETQY
V: TRBV7-9; J: TRBJ1-5; CDR3: ASSLGQGQQPQH
V: TRBV10-3; J: TRBJ2-1; CDR3: AISVKEGGRYNEQF
V: TRBV20-1; J: TRBJ2-3; CDR3: SAYRTSGGPDTQY
V: TRBV5-4; J: TRBJ2-4; CDR3: ASSLGEGRNIQY
V: TRBV20-1; J: TRBJ1-4; CDR3: SARDRKLGGEKLF